This entry is about one T cell receptor (beta chain). The sample comes from a study of blood T cell repertoires in COVID-19. This CDR3 region has 15 residues. The V end lost 5 bases, the J end lost 9 bases, and 23 bases lay between the germline ends. CDR1 and CDR2 from the germline V gene are SGHRS and YFSETQ. TCRdb keeps only in-frame clones here, not all; method: immunoSEQ multiplex PCR. This table holds under 200,000 clones, about 88% found once. The chain employs TRBV5-1 and TRBJ1-1; D might be TRBD1 (5 bases). The sample taken for sequencing was peripheral blood. This TCR derives from a woman aged 60 to 75 with COVID-19, enrolled during active disease. CDR3 nucleotides: TGCGCCAGCAGTTATACCGGGGGAACCGACCTGAAAGCTTTCTTT. Protein: CASSYTGGTDLKAFF.